These 23 T cell receptor beta chains originate from one sample sequenced in a study of cytomegalovirus exposure and HLA in healthy donors. 60 Vbeta and 13 Jbeta primers were used in PCR. Repertoires were generated with immunoSEQ multiplex PCR, while TCRdb's copy carries only in-frame clones and drops some. The sample yields about 200,000 clones, about 12% seen once. Sequenced input: PBMCs. The source of these receptors is a man aged 50 to 59 in good health and CMV-seropositive.

V gene TRBV7-2 combines with J gene TRBJ1-1, with no clear D. The germline V gene has CDR1 SGHTA and CDR2 FQGNSA. V dropped 1 base and J dropped 6 bases, with 6 bases sitting between them. This CDR3 has 12 amino acids. CDR3 residues: CASSLVFAEAFF. The CDR3 DNA sequence: TGTGCCAGCAGCTTAGTATTCGCTGAAGCTTTCTTT.

This clone has only a few counts. The chain is built from TRBV4-2 and TRBJ1-1; D unclear. Trimming removed 3 bases from V and 2 bases from J, with 19 bases in between. The length of the CDR3 is 17 residues. Looked up from germline, CDR1 is LGHNA and CDR2 is YNFKEQ. The CDR3 loop reads CASSQFVTVANNTEAFF. The CDR3 region has the DNA TGTGCCAGCAGCCAGTTCGTCACAGTCGCTAACAACACTGAAGCTTTCTTT.

The chain has TRBV7-2 and TRBJ1-2; D is ambiguous. CDR1 and CDR2 from the germline V gene are SGHTA and FQGNSA. The CDR3 extends over 14 amino acids. V was clipped by 1 base and J by 6 bases, with 12 bases between them. CDR3 nucleotides: TGTGCCAGCAGCTTAGTAAAGGGAGCGGATGGCTACACCTTC. Translation: CASSLVKGADGYTF.

This clone was counted a few times. The genes are TRBV2 and TRBJ1-5, with 8 bases fitting TRBD1. The germline gives CDR1 SNHLY, CDR2 FYNNEI. CDR3 length: 15 residues. The J segment lost 7 bases and the V segment lost 4 bases, leaving 9 bases of the junction unmatched. The CDR3 sequence: CASSVGQGAGQPQHF. CDR3 coding DNA: TGTGCCAGCAGTGTAGGGCAGGGGGCCGGGCAGCCCCAGCATTTT.

This clone occurred a few times. The chain has TRBV7-2 and TRBJ2-2; weak D call: TRBD1 (6 bases). Trimming pared 0 bases from V and 5 bases from J, leaving 10 bases between. This CDR3 spans 15 amino acids. Germline lookup yields CDR1 SGHTA and CDR2 FQGNSA. The CDR3 DNA reads as TGTGCCAGCAGCTTAGCCAGGGGCAGTACCGGGGAGCTGTTTTTT. Its translation: CASSLARGSTGELFF.

The sample holds a few counts of this clone. The chain combines TRBV27 with TRBJ1-5; no clear D. Looked up from germline, CDR1 is MNHEY and CDR2 is SMNVEV (reference sequence). Trimming left V 10 bases short and J 0 bases short, with 19 bases between. CDR3 length equals 16 residues. Here the CDR3 DNA reads TGTGCCACCCAAGGGAGGGCGGCAGATAGCAATCAGCCCCAGCATTTT. This translates into CATQGRAADSNQPQHF.

This clone was counted a few times. This sequence joins TRBV19 and TRBJ2-2; 9 positions agree with TRBD1. The CDR3 covers 14 residues. Germline lookup yields CDR1 LNHDA and CDR2 SQIVND (reference sequence). The V gene end was trimmed by 11 bases and the J gene end by 1 base; junction bases not matched to a gene: 5. Here the CDR3 DNA reads TGTGCCTCCAGGACAGGGGTGAACACCGGGGAGCTGTTTTTT. It translates to CASRTGVNTGELFF.

This clone has only a few counts. This CDR3 is CASSLGGWGNQPQHF. As DNA, the CDR3 is TGTGCCAGCAGCTTAGGAGGATGGGGCAATCAGCCCCAGCATTTT. V usage is TRBV11-2 and J usage is TRBJ1-5; D not certain. CDR1 and CDR2 (germline): SGHAT, FQNNGV. CDR3 size: 15 residues. V shed 1 base and J shed 2 bases, with 9 bases lying between them.

This clone was counted only a few times. The rearrangement uses TRBV4-3 and TRBJ2-1; 9 bases map to TRBD2. Looked up from germline, CDR1 is LGHNA and CDR2 is YSLEER. V lost 3 bases to trimming and J lost 7 bases; unmatched junction nucleotides: 4. The CDR3 runs to 14 residues. DNA for the CDR3: TGCGCCAGCAGCCACAGCGGGGGGAGTAATGAGCAGTTCTTC. Its translation: CASSHSGGSNEQFF.

This clone turned up a few times. This chain uses TRBV6-5 with TRBJ2-1, with a tentative D call TRBD1 (5 bases). The CDR3 has 15 residues. Germline loops: CDR1 MNHEY, CDR2 SVGAGI. V lost 7 bases to trimming and J lost 3 bases, with 16 bases between them. The CDR3 DNA is TGTGCCAGCAAGGCCGCGGCAGGGTACTACAATGAGCAGTTCTTC. Translation: CASKAAAGYYNEQFF.

This chain links TRBV6-1 with TRBJ2-1; D might be TRBD1 (5 bases). Germline CDR1 reads MNHNS; CDR2 reads SASEGT. The V end lost 5 bases, the J end lost 7 bases, and 18 bases lay between the germline ends. This CDR3 has 15 residues. The DNA of the CDR3 is TGTGCCAGCAGTCCTCTTGCAGGGTGGTGGAATGAGCAGTTCTTC. This gives the protein CASSPLAGWWNEQFF.

V is TRBV5-6 and J is TRBJ2-7; TRBD1 agrees at 7 bases. CDR1 SGHDT and CDR2 YYEEEE come from the germline V gene. The CDR3 runs 13 residues. The junction had 9 bases not matched to a gene; V was cut back by 5 bases and J by 7 bases. The chain's CDR3 is CASSPGTAREQYF. Here the CDR3 DNA reads TGTGCCAGCAGTCCCGGGACAGCTAGGGAGCAGTACTTC.

The rearrangement links TRBV18 to TRBJ2-6; 7 positions agree with TRBD1. Germline CDR1 KGHSH, CDR2 LQKENI. CDR3 length equals 16 residues. V trimming: 3 bases; J trimming: 0 bases; junction bases outside the gene matches: 2. Here the CDR3 DNA reads TGTGCCAGCTCACCTACAGGGGTCTCTGGGGCCAACGTCCTGACTTTC. Translation: CASSPTGVSGANVLTF.

This clone was seen only a few times. The chain is built from TRBV15 and TRBJ1-6, with D perhaps matching TRBD1 (5 bases). This CDR3 has 15 amino acids. V lost 0 bases to trimming and J lost 6 bases, with 9 bases between them. Looked up from germline, CDR1 is LNHNV and CDR2 is YYDKDF (reference sequence). The CDR3 region is CATSRDIRANSPLHF. The CDR3 DNA sequence: TGTGCCACCAGCAGAGATATCAGGGCTAATTCACCCCTCCACTTT.

This chain connects TRBV11-3 to TRBJ2-5; D might be TRBD2 (5 bases). The CDR3 loop spans 13 amino acids. The V end lost 5 bases, the J end lost 3 bases, and 10 bases lay between the germline ends. The germline V gene encodes CDR1 SGHNT and CDR2 YENEEA. CDR3 sequence reads: CASSASHKETQYF. CDR3 in DNA: TGTGCCAGCAGCGCTAGCCATAAAGAGACCCAGTACTTC.

This chain joins TRBV28 and TRBJ1-6; 8 bases map to TRBD1. This CDR3 comprises 17 residues. Trimming cost V 6 bases and J 0 bases; bases outside gene matches: 7. Germline V CDR1 and CDR2: MDHEN, SYDVKM. CDR3: CASRPDRGFSYNSPLHF. CDR3 DNA: TGTGCCAGCAGGCCCGACAGGGGATTCTCCTATAATTCACCCCTCCACTTT.

This clone has more than one count but fewer than ten. The gene calls are TRBV4-3 and TRBJ2-2, with 11 bases matching TRBD2. The CDR3 length is 18 residues. Germline V gene lookup returns CDR1 LGHNA and CDR2 YSLEER. V was clipped by 0 bases and J by 4 bases; unmatched bases: 7. CDR3 sequence reads: CASSQDTSGGRGTGELFF. The CDR3 DNA is TGCGCCAGCAGCCAAGACACTAGCGGGGGAAGGGGCACCGGGGAGCTGTTTTTT.

A few counts support this clone. The chain uses TRBV19 and TRBJ2-3, with TRBD2 matching over 14 bases. Germline CDR1 is LNHDA and CDR2 is SQIVND (reference sequence). V was pared by 4 bases and J by 5 bases, with 5 bases of the junction left unmatched. The CDR3 sequence is 16 residues long. The CDR3 reads CASSRTSGGNGDTQYF. CDR3 bases: TGTGCCAGTAGTAGGACTAGCGGGGGGAATGGAGATACGCAGTATTTT.

This rearrangement joins TRBV28 to TRBJ2-5; possible D gene TRBD2, 6 bases. The CDR3 consists of 13 residues. The germline CDR1 and CDR2 sequences are MDHEN and SYDVKM. V lost 2 bases and J 4 bases, leaving 8 bases between the germline ends. The CDR3: CASSLGGTETQYF. CDR3 coding DNA: TGTGCCAGCAGTTTAGGGGGGACAGAGACCCAGTACTTC.

This clone was seen a few times. The chain combines TRBV18 with TRBJ2-2, with TRBD1 as a possible D gene (5 bases). Trimming took 3 bases from V and 5 from J, leaving 16 bases between them. The CDR3 extends over 16 amino acids. The germline CDR1 and CDR2 sequences are KGHSH and LQKENI. The CDR3 sequence is CASSPLGHDTTGELFF. The CDR3, as DNA: TGTGCCAGCTCACCCCTCGGACACGACACTACCGGGGAGCTGTTTTTT.

This clone was seen a few times. The chain has TRBV6-1 and TRBJ1-5; D perhaps matches TRBD1 (5 bases). Deletions cut 6 bases from V and 4 bases from J, with 10 bases between. Germline CDR1 is MNHNS and CDR2 is SASEGT. There are 13 residues in the CDR3. CDR3 nucleotide sequence: TGTGCCAGCAGGGCCCGGGGGAATCAGCCCCAGCATTTT. Translated, it gives CASRARGNQPQHF.

This clone was observed a handful of times. The gene calls are TRBV7-2 and TRBJ1-4, with 8 bases fitting TRBD1. The germline gives CDR1 SGHTA, CDR2 FQGNSA. This CDR3 has 16 residues. Trimming took 5 bases from V and 7 from J; bases not matched to a gene: 12. CDR3 residues: CASSPGEDRAPEKLFF. CDR3 sequence (DNA): TGTGCCAGCAGCCCAGGAGAGGACAGGGCCCCTGAAAAACTGTTTTTT.

This clone was observed a handful of times. At one boundary the junction diverges from the germline segment, which might be a read error. This chain uses TRBV7-9 with TRBJ2-1; D gene ambiguous. CDR3 size: 15 residues. Germline CDR1 and CDR2: SEHNR and FQNEAQ (reference sequence). The CDR3 coding sequence is TGTGCCAGCAGCTCACCAGTCGACTCCCACAATGAGCAGTTCTTC. Amino acid sequence: CASSSPVDSHNEQFF.